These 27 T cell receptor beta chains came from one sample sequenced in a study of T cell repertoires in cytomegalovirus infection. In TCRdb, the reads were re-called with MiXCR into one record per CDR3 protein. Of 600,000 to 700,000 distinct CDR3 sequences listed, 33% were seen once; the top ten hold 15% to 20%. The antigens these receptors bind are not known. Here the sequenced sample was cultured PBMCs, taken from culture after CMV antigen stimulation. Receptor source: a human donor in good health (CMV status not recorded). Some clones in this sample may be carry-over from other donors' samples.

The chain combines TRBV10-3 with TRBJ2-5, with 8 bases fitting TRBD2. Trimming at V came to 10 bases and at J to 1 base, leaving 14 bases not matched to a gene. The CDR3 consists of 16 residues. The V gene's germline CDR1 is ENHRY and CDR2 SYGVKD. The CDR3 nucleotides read TGTGCCACACAGGCCCTTGGCGGGGGGACCCAAGAGACCCAGTACTTC. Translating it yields CATQALGGGTQETQYF.

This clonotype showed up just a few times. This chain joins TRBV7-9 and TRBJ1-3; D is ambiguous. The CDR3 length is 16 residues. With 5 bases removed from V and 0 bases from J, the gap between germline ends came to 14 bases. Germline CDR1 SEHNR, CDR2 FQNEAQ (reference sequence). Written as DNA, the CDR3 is TGTGCCAGCAGCCCGCGGGTTCTAAGCTCTGGAAACACCATATATTTT. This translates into CASSPRVLSSGNTIYF.

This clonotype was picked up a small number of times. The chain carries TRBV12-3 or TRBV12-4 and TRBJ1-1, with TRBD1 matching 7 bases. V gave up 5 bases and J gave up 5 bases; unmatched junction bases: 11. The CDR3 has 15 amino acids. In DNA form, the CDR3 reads TGTGCCAGCAGTCCAATAGACAGGGCAGAGACTGAAGCTTTCTTT. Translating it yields CASSPIDRAETEAFF.

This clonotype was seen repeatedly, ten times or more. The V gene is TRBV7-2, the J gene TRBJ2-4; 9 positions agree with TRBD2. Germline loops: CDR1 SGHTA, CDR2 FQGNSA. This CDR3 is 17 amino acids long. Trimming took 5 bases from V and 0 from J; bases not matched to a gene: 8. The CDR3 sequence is CASSPAPSGKAKNIQYF. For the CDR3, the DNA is TGTGCCAGCAGCCCCGCCCCTAGCGGGAAAGCCAAAAACATTCAGTACTTC.

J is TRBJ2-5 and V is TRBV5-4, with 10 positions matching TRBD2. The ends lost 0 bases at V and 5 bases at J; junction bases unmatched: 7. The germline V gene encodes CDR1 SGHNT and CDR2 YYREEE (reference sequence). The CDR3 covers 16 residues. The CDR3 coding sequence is TGTGCCAGCAGCTTGGGAACTAGCGGGGCGACGGAGACCCAGTACTTC. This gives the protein CASSLGTSGATETQYF.

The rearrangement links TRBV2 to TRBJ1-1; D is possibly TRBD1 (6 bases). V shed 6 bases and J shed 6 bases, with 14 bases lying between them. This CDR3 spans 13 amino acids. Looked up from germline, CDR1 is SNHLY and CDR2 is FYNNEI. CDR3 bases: TGTGCCAGCAGGACCACAGGGTTAGCTGAAGCTTTCTTT. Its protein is CASRTTGLAEAFF.

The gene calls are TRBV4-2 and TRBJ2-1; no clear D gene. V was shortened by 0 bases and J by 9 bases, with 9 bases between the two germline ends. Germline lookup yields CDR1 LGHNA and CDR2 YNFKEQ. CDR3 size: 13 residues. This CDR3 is CASSQEGRGEQFF. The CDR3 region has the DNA TGTGCCAGCAGCCAAGAAGGAAGAGGTGAGCAGTTCTTC.

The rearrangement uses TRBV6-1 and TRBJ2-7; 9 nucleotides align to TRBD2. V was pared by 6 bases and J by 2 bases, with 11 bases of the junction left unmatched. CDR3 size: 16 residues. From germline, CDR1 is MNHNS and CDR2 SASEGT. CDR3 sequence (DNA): TGTGCCAGCAGACTCCAAGCGGGAGGTGGGCCCTACGAGCAGTACTTC. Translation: CASRLQAGGGPYEQYF.

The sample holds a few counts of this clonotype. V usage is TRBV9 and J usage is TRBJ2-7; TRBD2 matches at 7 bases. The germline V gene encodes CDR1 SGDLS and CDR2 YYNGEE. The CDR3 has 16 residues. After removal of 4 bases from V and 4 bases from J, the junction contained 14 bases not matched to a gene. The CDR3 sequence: CASSPREVGGIYEQYF. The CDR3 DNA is TGTGCCAGCAGCCCCCGGGAGGTAGGCGGTATTTACGAGCAGTACTTC.

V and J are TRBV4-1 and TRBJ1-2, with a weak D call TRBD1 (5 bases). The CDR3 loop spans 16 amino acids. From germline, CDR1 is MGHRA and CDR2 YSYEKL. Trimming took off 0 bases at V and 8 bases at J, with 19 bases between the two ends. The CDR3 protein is CASSQDLDNRVGGYTF. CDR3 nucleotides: TGCGCCAGCAGCCAAGATTTGGACAATCGAGTAGGAGGCTACACCTTC.

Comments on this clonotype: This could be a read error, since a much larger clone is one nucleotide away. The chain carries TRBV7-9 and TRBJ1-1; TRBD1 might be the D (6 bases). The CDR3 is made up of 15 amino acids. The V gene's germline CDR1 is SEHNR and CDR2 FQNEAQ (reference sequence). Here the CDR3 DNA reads TGTGCCAGCAGTATACAGACAGGCGTGAACACTGGAGCTTTCTTT. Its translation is CASSIQTGVNTGAFF.

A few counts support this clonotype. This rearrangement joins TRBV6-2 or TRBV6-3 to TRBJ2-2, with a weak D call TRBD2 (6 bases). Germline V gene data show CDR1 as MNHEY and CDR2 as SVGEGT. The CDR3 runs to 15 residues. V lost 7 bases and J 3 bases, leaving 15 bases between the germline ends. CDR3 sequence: CASTEGRIDTGELFF. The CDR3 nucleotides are TGTGCCAGCACCGAGGGGAGGATTGACACCGGGGAGCTGTTTTTT.

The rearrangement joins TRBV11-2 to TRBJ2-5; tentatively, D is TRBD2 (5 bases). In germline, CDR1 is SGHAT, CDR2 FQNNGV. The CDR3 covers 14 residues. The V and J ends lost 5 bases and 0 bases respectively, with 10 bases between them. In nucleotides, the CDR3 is TGTGCCAGCAGCCCGCGGGCCCACCAAGAGACCCAGTACTTC. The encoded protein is CASSPRAHQETQYF.

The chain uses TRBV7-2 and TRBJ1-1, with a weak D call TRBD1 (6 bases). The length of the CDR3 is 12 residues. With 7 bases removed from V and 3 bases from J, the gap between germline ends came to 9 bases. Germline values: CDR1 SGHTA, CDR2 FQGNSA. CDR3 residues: CASNKGDTEAFF. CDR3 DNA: TGTGCCAGCAACAAGGGGGACACTGAAGCTTTCTTT.

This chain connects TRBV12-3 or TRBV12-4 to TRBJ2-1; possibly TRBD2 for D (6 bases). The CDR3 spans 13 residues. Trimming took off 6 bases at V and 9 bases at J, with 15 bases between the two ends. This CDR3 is CASSPYGGGEQFF. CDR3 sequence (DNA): TGTGCCAGCAGCCCTTATGGGGGAGGTGAGCAGTTCTTC.

In nucleotides, the CDR3 is TGTGCCAGCAGTTTGGGGGGGGTTTACTACGAGCAGTACTTC. It translates to CASSLGGVYYEQYF. The rearrangement links TRBV12-3 or TRBV12-4 to TRBJ2-7; 7 positions agree with TRBD2. The length of the CDR3 is 14 residues. J gave up 3 bases and V 3 bases, and 5 bases lay outside the gene matches.

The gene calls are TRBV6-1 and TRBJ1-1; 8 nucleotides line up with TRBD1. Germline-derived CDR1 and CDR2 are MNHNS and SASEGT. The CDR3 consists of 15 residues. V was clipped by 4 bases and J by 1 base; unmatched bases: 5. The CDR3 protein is CASSGRQGTNTEAFF. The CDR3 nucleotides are TGTGCCAGCAGTGGGCGACAGGGGACGAACACTGAAGCTTTCTTT.

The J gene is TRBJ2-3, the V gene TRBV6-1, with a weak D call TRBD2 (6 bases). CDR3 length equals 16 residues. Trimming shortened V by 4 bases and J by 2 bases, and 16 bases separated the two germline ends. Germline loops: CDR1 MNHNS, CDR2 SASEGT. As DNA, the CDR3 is TGTGCCAGCAGTGTCCGTCGCGGGGTTTACACAGATACGCAGTATTTT. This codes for CASSVRRGVYTDTQYF.

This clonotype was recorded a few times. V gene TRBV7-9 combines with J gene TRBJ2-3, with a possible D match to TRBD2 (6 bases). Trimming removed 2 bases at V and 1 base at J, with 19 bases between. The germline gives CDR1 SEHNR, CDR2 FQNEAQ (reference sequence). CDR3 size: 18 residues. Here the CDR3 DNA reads TGTGCCAGCAGCTTACCGGGACTCGCCGAGCCCCGCACAGATACGCAGTATTTT. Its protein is CASSLPGLAEPRTDTQYF.

Here the CDR3 reads CASSPATGGAGTEAFF. CDR3 nucleotides: TGTGCCAGCAGCCCAGCCACAGGGGGTGCGGGCACTGAAGCTTTCTTT. The chain combines TRBV7-9 with TRBJ1-1, with 8 positions matching TRBD1. This CDR3 comprises 16 residues. Trimming took 5 bases from V and 4 from J; bases not matched to a gene: 12. The germline gives CDR1 SEHNR, CDR2 FQNEAQ (reference sequence).

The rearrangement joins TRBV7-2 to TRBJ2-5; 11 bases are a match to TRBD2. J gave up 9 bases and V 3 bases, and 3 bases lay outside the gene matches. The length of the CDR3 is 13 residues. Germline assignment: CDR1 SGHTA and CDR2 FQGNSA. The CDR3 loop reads CASSFSGGASQYF. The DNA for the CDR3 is TGTGCCAGCAGCTTTAGCGGGGGGGCGTCCCAGTACTTC.

CDR3 sequence: CASSTSSGSGEQYF. The CDR3 coding sequence is TGTGCCAGTAGTACGTCATCAGGGTCGGGCGAGCAGTACTTC. The J gene is TRBJ2-7, the V gene TRBV19; tentatively, D is TRBD1 (5 bases). Germline V gene lookup returns CDR1 LNHDA and CDR2 SQIVND (reference sequence). The V gene lost 4 bases and the J gene lost 6 bases, with 16 bases spanning the gap. The CDR3 has 14 amino acids.

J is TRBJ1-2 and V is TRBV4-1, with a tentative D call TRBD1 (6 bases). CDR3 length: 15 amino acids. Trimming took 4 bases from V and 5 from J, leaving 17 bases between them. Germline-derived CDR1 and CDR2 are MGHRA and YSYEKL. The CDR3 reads CASSPSRTEAYGYTF. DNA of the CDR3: TGCGCCAGCAGCCCTTCTAGGACAGAGGCATATGGCTACACCTTC.

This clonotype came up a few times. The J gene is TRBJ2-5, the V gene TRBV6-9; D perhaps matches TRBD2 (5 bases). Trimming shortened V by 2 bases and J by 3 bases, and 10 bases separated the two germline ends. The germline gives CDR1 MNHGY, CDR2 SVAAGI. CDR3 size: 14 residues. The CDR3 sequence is CASSYEGREETQYF. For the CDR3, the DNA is TGTGCCAGCAGTTATGAGGGCAGAGAAGAGACCCAGTACTTC.

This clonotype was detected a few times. CDR3 in DNA: TGTGCCAGCAGAGACAGGCTCCCAGTGGGTACCCACGAGCAGTACTTC. This codes for CASRDRLPVGTHEQYF. This chain joins TRBV12-3 or TRBV12-4 and TRBJ2-7, with D possibly matching TRBD1 (6 bases). Trimming removed 6 bases at V and 5 bases at J, with 23 bases between. The CDR3 extends over 16 amino acids.

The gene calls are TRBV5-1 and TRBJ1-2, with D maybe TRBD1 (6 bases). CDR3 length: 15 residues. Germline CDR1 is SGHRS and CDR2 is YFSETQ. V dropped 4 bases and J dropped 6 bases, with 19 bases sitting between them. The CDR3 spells CASSLHLTGADGYTF. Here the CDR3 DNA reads TGCGCCAGCAGCCTCCACCTGACAGGCGCCGATGGCTACACCTTC.

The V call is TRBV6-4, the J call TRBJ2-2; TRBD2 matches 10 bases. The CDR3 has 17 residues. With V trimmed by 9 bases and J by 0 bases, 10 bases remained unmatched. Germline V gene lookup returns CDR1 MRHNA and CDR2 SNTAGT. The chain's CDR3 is CARVPLAGGANTGELFF. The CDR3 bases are TGTGCCAGAGTGCCCTTAGCGGGAGGAGCGAACACCGGGGAGCTGTTTTTT.